This T cell receptor beta chain stems from a study of cytomegalovirus exposure and HLA in healthy donors. Both 60 Vbeta primers and 13 Jbeta primers went into the PCR. TCRdb's copy holds only in-frame clones and misses some; the assay was immunoSEQ multiplex PCR. The sample lists around 130,000 clones, roughly 84% seen once, with about 1.5% in the top ten. CDR3 length: 19 residues. V trimming: 4 bases; J trimming: 1 base; junction bases outside the gene matches: 15. The germline V gene encodes CDR1 LNHDA and CDR2 SQIVND (reference sequence). Source material: PBMCs. This clonotype originated in a boy aged 5-17 years in good health and CMV-seronegative. This chain connects TRBV19 to TRBJ2-3, with 9 bases that match TRBD2. CDR3 protein: CASSTRGREGLIRTDTQYF. The CDR3 nucleotides read TGTGCCAGTAGTACCCGTGGGCGGGAGGGCCTAATTCGCACAGATACGCAGTATTTT.